A single T cell receptor (beta chain) is shown here with its context. It lacks a known antigen. The input lacks base qualities; no much larger clone sits a single base away. Donors formed part of the validation cohort, which comprised about 130 subjects and was distinct from the first cohort of 666 subjects. This record comes from a study of cytomegalovirus exposure and HLA in healthy donors (dated by TCRdb to about 2017). General notes on the study: The 700 or so repertoires of the first cohort and the approximately 130 validation repertoires were produced on the same platform, according to a later analysis. To predict cytomegalovirus infection status, the study combined high-throughput TCR immunosequencing, statistical association of individual TCRs with disease status, and machine learning. A separate validation cohort of roughly 120 different subjects was used in addition to the roughly 700-subject first cohort. The study aimed to test whether cataloging public T cell receptors could reveal signatures of past pathogen exposure. The study at large found these results: The classifier was reported to diagnose cytomegalovirus status with high specificity and sensitivity in both the original cohort and the validation cohort. According to the authors, the approach could potentially be generalized to other disease states and immunological phenotypes. Most TCR sequences were observed very rarely across donors, whereas some public TCRs were present in many individuals. A later analysis lacked HLA typing for the validation cohort, so it scored co-occurrence in that cohort across all 130 or so repertoires. In vitro tests confirmed that a few of the cytomegalovirus-associated TCR beta chains recognize cytomegalovirus antigens. Subsequent analysis determined that TCRs grouped into clusters in the first cohort also showed a tendency toward co-occurrence across the roughly 120 validation repertoires, and about 94% of cluster scores exceeded 0. The study gave a list of under 200 TCR beta chains associated with cytomegalovirus.

V loses 0 bases at its end and J loses 4 bases; junction bases beyond the gene matches: 7. The cysteine opens and the phenylalanine closes a CDR3 of 15 amino acids. The only DNA kept is the CDR3, 45 bases in frame from the first base. CDR1 and CDR2 (SGDLS, YYNGEE) derive from the germline V gene. Libraries were built with the immunoSEQ multiplex PCR assay. Under the source paper's analysis protocol: To diagnose cytomegalovirus status from the catalog of TCR beta chain sequences, a statistical classification framework was built. TCRdb mirrors the immuneACCESS table, restricted to in-frame sequences. Some clones are absent from its copies; in checked studies, under half trace to an unresolved V gene, and the reason for the others is unknown. V, J and clone size derive from that table, while D and trimming were established from the DNA sequence. The sample table records some 130,000 clones; about 90% of these occur just once. The ten biggest clones cover about 1.5% of the sample.

The sample taken for sequencing was PBMCs. This receptor chain uses TRBV9 and TRBJ2-7; 7 bases in the junction line up with TRBD1. This sequence was found in a man aged 25-40 years in good health and CMV-seronegative. CDR3 protein: CASSVGRTGGYEQYF. At the DNA level, the sequence is TGTGCCAGCAGCGTAGGTCGGACAGGTGGATACGAGCAGTACTTC.